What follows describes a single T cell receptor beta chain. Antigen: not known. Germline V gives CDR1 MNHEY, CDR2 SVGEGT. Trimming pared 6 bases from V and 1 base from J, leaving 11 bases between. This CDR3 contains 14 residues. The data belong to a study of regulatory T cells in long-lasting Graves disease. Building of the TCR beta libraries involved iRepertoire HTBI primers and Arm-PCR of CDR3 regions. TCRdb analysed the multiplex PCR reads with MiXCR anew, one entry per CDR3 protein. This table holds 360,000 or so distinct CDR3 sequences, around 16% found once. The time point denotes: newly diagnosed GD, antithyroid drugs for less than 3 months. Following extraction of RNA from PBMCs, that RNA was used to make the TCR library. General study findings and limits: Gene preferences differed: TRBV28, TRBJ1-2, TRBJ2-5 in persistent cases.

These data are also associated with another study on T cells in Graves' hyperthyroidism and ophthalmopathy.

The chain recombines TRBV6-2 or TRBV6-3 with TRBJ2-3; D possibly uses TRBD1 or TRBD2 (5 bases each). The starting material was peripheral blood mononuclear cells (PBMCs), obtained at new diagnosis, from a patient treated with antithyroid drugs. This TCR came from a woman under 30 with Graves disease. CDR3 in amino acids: CASRSWDRTDTQYF. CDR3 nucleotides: TGTGCCAGCAGGTCCTGGGACCGCACAGATACGCAGTATTTT.